A single sample is the source of the 22 T cell receptor beta chains below, sequenced in a study of beta chain features in type 1 diabetes. Sequencing targeted expressed TCRB transcripts, as all isolated RNA had been reverse transcribed. The data were produced by immunoSEQ multiplex PCR, yet TCRdb's version contains in-frame clones alone and is incomplete. In the table there are roughly 150,000 clones, 8.1% of which are singletons. Specimen: central memory CD4+ T cells from blood. These receptors all come from a man between 18 and 29 years old in good health.

The chain links TRBV27 to TRBJ2-3; D is perhaps TRBD2 (6 bases). CDR3 size: 16 residues. V was pared by 5 bases and J by 2 bases, with 17 bases between. Germline V gene lookup returns CDR1 MNHEY and CDR2 SMNVEV (reference sequence). The CDR3 protein is CASSRRRASATDTQYF. Written as DNA, the CDR3 is TGTGCCAGCAGTCGCAGGAGGGCTAGCGCCACAGATACGCAGTATTTT.

This clone showed up many times. The gene calls are TRBV29-1 and TRBJ2-1; 9 bases align to TRBD1. Germline V gene data show CDR1 as SQVTM and CDR2 as ANQGSEA. Trimming cost V 4 bases and J 6 bases; bases outside gene matches: 10. CDR3 size: 15 residues. The CDR3 DNA is TGCAGCGTTGGGCCGCCGACAGGGGGAACCAATGAGCAGTTCTTC. Its translation is CSVGPPTGGTNEQFF.

About this clone: One junction end does not reproduce the germline sequence, and a read error may be involved. J is TRBJ2-5 and V is TRBV7-7; possible D gene TRBD2, 5 bases. The CDR3 spans 15 residues. From germline, CDR1 is SSHAT and CDR2 FNYEAQ (reference sequence). CDR3 in amino acids: CASSLGLSDVGTQYF. DNA of the CDR3: TGTGCTAGCAGCTTAGGGCTTAGCGACGTCGGGACCCAGTACTTC.

CDR3 in amino acids: CASSLEGHLYEQYF. The CDR3 DNA reads as TGTGCCAGCAGCTTAGAGGGACACCTCTACGAGCAGTACTTC. The J gene is TRBJ2-7, the V gene TRBV7-2; tentatively, D is TRBD1 (6 bases). The V end lost 1 base, the J end lost 3 bases, and 10 bases lay between the germline ends. CDR1 SGHTA and CDR2 FQGNSA come from the germline V gene. The CDR3 loop spans 14 amino acids.

There are a few counts of this clone. The chain recombines TRBV2 with TRBJ2-3; D is uncertain. This CDR3 region has 12 residues. V lost 1 base, J lost 11 bases, and 10 bases lay in between. CDR1 and CDR2 from the germline V gene are SNHLY and FYNNEI. The DNA of the CDR3 is TGTGCCAGCAGTGAAGGTTTGTGGCAGCAGTATTTT. It is translated as CASSEGLWQQYF.

The chain links TRBV28 to TRBJ1-2; D not resolved. The germline V gene encodes CDR1 MDHEN and CDR2 SYDVKM. The length of the CDR3 is 14 residues. Trimming left V 8 bases short and J 8 bases short, with 21 bases between. The CDR3 protein is CASRPSEAGTGYTF. The DNA of the CDR3 is TGTGCCAGCCGCCCCTCCGAAGCGGGAACGGGCTACACCTTC.

V is TRBV19 and J is TRBJ2-1, with 9 bases aligning to TRBD1. This CDR3 comprises 15 residues. The germline V gene encodes CDR1 LNHDA and CDR2 SQIVND (reference sequence). V was clipped by 6 bases and J by 8 bases; unmatched bases: 11. The CDR3 DNA is TGTGCCAGTAGGACCCAGGGGACAGGGCGCGATGAGCAGTTCTTC. Protein: CASRTQGTGRDEQFF.

The V gene is TRBV19, the J gene TRBJ1-1; 7 bases match TRBD1. The CDR3 is 13 residues long. Losses at the gene ends were 5 bases for V and 3 bases for J; bases not matched to a gene: 3. Germline V gene sequence: CDR1 LNHDA, CDR2 SQIVND (reference sequence). The CDR3 sequence: CASSYRGDTEAFF. The CDR3 coding sequence is TGTGCCAGTAGTTACAGGGGTGACACTGAAGCTTTCTTT.

This clone was seen a few times. The chain has TRBV7-2 and TRBJ1-1; a possible D gene is TRBD1 (6 bases). Germline CDR1 and CDR2: SGHTA and FQGNSA. V lost 6 bases and J lost 5, with 13 bases in between. The CDR3 is 13 residues long. The CDR3 sequence: CASRQGGGTEAFF. The CDR3 coding sequence is TGTGCCAGCAGGCAAGGGGGGGGGACTGAAGCTTTCTTT.

Note on this clone: Other DNA sequences within the sample encode an identical CDR3. This sequence joins TRBV9 and TRBJ2-3, with 7 bases lining up with TRBD1. The ends lost 0 bases at V and 3 bases at J; junction bases unmatched: 7. There are 16 residues in the CDR3. CDR1 is SGDLS, CDR2 YYNGEE, per germline. The CDR3, as DNA: TGTGCCAGCAGCGTAGGTCTGAGACAGGGAACAGATACGCAGTATTTT. Protein sequence: CASSVGLRQGTDTQYF.

Only a few counts were recorded for this clone. The gene calls are TRBV11-1 and TRBJ2-5; tentatively, D is TRBD2 (6 bases). Per germline, CDR1 SGHAT and CDR2 FQDESV (reference sequence). V lost 1 base and J lost 3, with 9 bases in between. The CDR3 length is 14 residues. CDR3 sequence reads: CASSLEGGKETQYF. The DNA of the CDR3 is TGTGCCAGCAGCTTAGAGGGAGGAAAAGAGACCCAGTACTTC.

This clone showed up just a few times. This chain joins TRBV25-1 and TRBJ2-1; D is possibly TRBD2 (5 bases). Germline CDR1 is MGHDK and CDR2 is SYGVNS. The germline V and J ends were trimmed by 1 base and 10 bases, with 8 bases remaining between them. This CDR3 region has 12 residues. The CDR3 reads CASSESREEQFF. The CDR3, as DNA: TGTGCCAGCAGTGAATCACGGGAAGAGCAGTTCTTC.

CDR3 in DNA: TGTGCCACCGGGGGAGGGGCCCGAGGCGGGGAGCTGTTTTTT. As protein: CATGGGARGGELFF. This chain joins TRBV7-8 and TRBJ2-2; 7 nucleotides agree with TRBD2. The junction had 12 bases not matched to a gene; V was cut back by 10 bases and J by 7 bases. The CDR3 is made up of 14 amino acids. Germline CDR1 SGHVS, CDR2 FQNEAQ.

This clone has more than one count but fewer than ten. This sequence joins TRBV4-2 and TRBJ2-3; the D is unclear. The germline V gene has CDR1 LGHNA and CDR2 YNFKEQ. Trimming cost V 1 base and J 4 bases, with 6 bases left between them. The CDR3 is 13 amino acids. In DNA, the CDR3 is TGTGCCAGCAGCCAAGTTAAGCCAGATACGCAGTATTTT. It yields the protein CASSQVKPDTQYF.

In its sample, this clone was seen a few times. The rearrangement joins TRBV11-2 to TRBJ1-4; the D gene is possibly TRBD1 (5 bases). This CDR3 is built from 14 residues. The V end was cut by 1 base, the J end by 4 bases, with 7 bases between. The germline gives CDR1 SGHAT, CDR2 FQNNGV. Here the CDR3 reads CASSLGTSNEKLFF. The CDR3 nucleotides are TGTGCCAGCAGCTTAGGGACAAGTAATGAAAAACTGTTTTTT.

The V and J genes are TRBV7-2 and TRBJ2-5; D possibly corresponds to TRBD1 (7 bases). V was shortened by 1 base and J by 4 bases, with 10 bases between the two germline ends. The germline V gene encodes CDR1 SGHTA and CDR2 FQGNSA. The CDR3 spans 14 residues. CDR3 sequence: CASSLGRGRETQYF. CDR3 DNA sequence: TGTGCCAGCAGCTTAGGGAGGGGGCGAGAGACCCAGTACTTC.

This rearrangement joins TRBV7-9 to TRBJ2-3; TRBD2 matches 7 bases. Germline CDR1 is SEHNR and CDR2 is FQNEAQ (reference sequence). The CDR3 is made up of 14 amino acids. V lost 2 bases and J lost 2; bases outside the gene matches: 1. The CDR3 loop reads CASSLRGDTDTQYF. DNA of the CDR3: TGTGCCAGCAGCTTACGGGGGGACACAGATACGCAGTATTTT.

This clone was seen more than once but under ten times. V gene TRBV5-4 combines with J gene TRBJ2-5; 12 bases match TRBD1. The CDR3 length is 18 residues. Losses at the gene ends were 5 bases for V and 5 bases for J; bases not matched to a gene: 16. CDR1 and CDR2 (germline): SGHNT, YYREEE (reference sequence). The CDR3 nucleotides are TGTGCCAGCAGAGCCCCATCCTGGGGACAGGGGGCATGGGAGACCCAGTACTTC. Its translation is CASRAPSWGQGAWETQYF.

This chain connects TRBV29-1 to TRBJ2-1; 13 bases are shared with TRBD2. V dropped 5 bases and J dropped 2; count of bases not matched to a gene: 6. Looked up from germline, CDR1 is SQVTM and CDR2 is ANQGSEA. This CDR3 contains 16 residues. The CDR3 loop is CSVPGTSGTTYNEQFF. The CDR3 DNA is TGCAGCGTTCCCGGGACTAGCGGGACTACCTACAATGAGCAGTTCTTC.

The rearrangement links TRBV4-2 to TRBJ2-5, with 13 bases matching TRBD2. The better agreement between TRBJ2-7 and the DNA end casts doubt on the J call. Germline V CDR1 and CDR2: LGHNA, YNFKEQ. The CDR3 sequence is 16 residues long. CDR3 in amino acids: CASSLLAGGPSYEQYF. The CDR3 nucleotides read TGTGCCAGCAGCTTACTAGCGGGAGGGCCCTCCTACGAGCAGTACTTC.

This clone was seen a few times. This chain uses TRBV28 with TRBJ2-7; 9 bases match TRBD1. This CDR3 is 14 amino acids long. Germline lookup yields CDR1 MDHEN and CDR2 SYDVKM. J was trimmed by 12 bases and V by 7 bases; bases with no gene match: 16. Written as DNA, the CDR3 is TGTGCCAGCACCTTGTCGGGACAGGGCTATCCCTGGTACTTC. Translation gives CASTLSGQGYPWYF.

The CDR3 loop reads CASSKIGQGPYNEQFF. Here the CDR3 DNA reads TGTGCCAGCAGCAAGATAGGACAGGGCCCCTACAATGAGCAGTTCTTC. The rearrangement joins TRBV25-1 to TRBJ2-1; 8 bases are a match to TRBD1. This CDR3 spans 16 amino acids. Germline V gives CDR1 MGHDK, CDR2 SYGVNS. The V and J ends lost 6 bases and 2 bases, in that order; junction bases with no gene match: 9.